The rows below give T cell receptor beta chains drawn from one sample of a study of OX40 agonist ivuxolimab in advanced cancers. Sequenced by immunoSEQ multiplex PCR; TCRdb stores in-frame clones only, minus some. This sample has 65,000 to 90,000 clones, with just over 85% found just once. This specimen was CD4+ or CD8+ T cells sorted from blood, taken in a trial of the OX40 agonist ivuxolimab. The receptor source for this set is an adult with an advanced solid tumor such as melanoma, head and neck, liver or kidney cancer. Both conserved end residues are part of each CDR3. D genes are given only for firm matches. A clone size is listed for some rows: how often the clone was seen (once, few, many), or a class if it is expanded.

>.|TRBV18|TRBD1|TRBJ1-5
CASSLGTDNQPQHF
TGTGCCAGCTCACTTGGGACAGACAATCAGCCCCAGCATTTT
>once|TRBV10-3|.|TRBJ2-2
CAISGGGSGASTGELFF
TGTGCCATCAGTGGGGGTGGGTCAGGGGCGAGCACCGGGGAGCTGTTTTTT
>.|TRBV6-6|.|TRBJ1-5
CASSRDSNQPQHF
TGTGCCAGCAGCCGGGATAGCAATCAGCCCCAGCATTTT
>.|TRBV6-5|TRBD2|TRBJ2-5
CASKPTSGRETQYF
TGTGCCAGCAAACCGACTAGCGGGAGAGAGACCCAGTACTTC
>once|TRBV13|.|TRBJ1-1
CASSPPERFAEAFF
TGTGCCAGCAGCCCACCGGAGAGATTCGCTGAAGCTTTCTTT
>.|TRBV7-2|TRBD1|TRBJ2-5
CASSRGTVRQETQYF
TGTGCCAGCAGTCGAGGGACAGTGCGTCAAGAGACCCAGTACTTC
>.|TRBV7-9|TRBD2|TRBJ2-1
CASSLSGEDYNEQFF
TGTGCCAGCAGCTTAAGCGGGGAAGACTACAATGAGCAGTTCTTC
>.|TRBV5-4|.|TRBJ1-3
CASSLTGPQPRNTIYF
TGTGCCAGCAGCTTGACAGGGCCACAGCCGCGAAACACCATATATTTT
>.|TRBV6-6|TRBD2|TRBJ2-1
CASSYRGGDYNEQFF
TGTGCCAGCAGTTACCGCGGGGGAGACTACAATGAGCAGTTCTTC
>once|TRBV6-1|TRBD1|TRBJ1-3
CASSVGQVASGNTIYF
TGTGCCAGCAGTGTGGGACAGGTAGCATCTGGAAACACCATATATTTT
>few|TRBV18|.|TRBJ1-2
CASSPGGGIDGYGYTF
TGTGCCAGCTCACCGGGCGGAGGGATCGACGGCTATGGCTACACCTTC
>once|TRBV11-2|TRBD1|TRBJ2-2
CASSLGQGYTGELFF
TGTGCCAGCAGTCTTGGACAGGGGTACACCGGGGAGCTGTTTTTT
>.|TRBV15|TRBD1|TRBJ1-5
CATSSWTGGVQPQHF
TGTGCCACCAGCAGTTGGACAGGGGGCGTTCAGCCCCAGCATTTT
>.|TRBV27|TRBD1|TRBJ2-7
CASSLTGQPYEQYF
TGTGCCAGCAGTTTAACGGGACAGCCCTACGAGCAGTACTTC
>.|TRBV10-3|TRBD1|TRBJ2-7
CAISLDRVYEQYF
TGTGCCATCAGTCTGGACAGGGTCTACGAGCAGTACTTC
>.|TRBV5-6|TRBD2|TRBJ2-7
CASSLSALAGLNEQYF
TGTGCCAGCAGCTTGTCGGCACTAGCGGGACTAAACGAGCAGTACTTC
>.|TRBV7-2|.|TRBJ1-5
CASSDTGGPQHF
TGTGCCAGCAGCGATACAGGTGGGCCCCAGCATTTT
>.|TRBV11-2|.|TRBJ2-1
CASSLGVLNEQFF
TGTGCCAGCAGCTTAGGAGTTCTCAATGAGCAGTTCTTC
>once|TRBV29-1|.|TRBJ2-4
CSVGGVAKNIQYF
TGCAGCGTTGGAGGGGTAGCCAAAAACATTCAGTACTTC
>.|TRBV7-2|.|TRBJ2-7
CASSPRGMEQYF
TGTGCCAGCAGCCCCAGAGGTATGGAGCAGTACTTC
>.|TRBV28|.|TRBJ1-2
CASRSPSENYGYTF
TGTGCCAGCAGATCCCCCTCGGAAAACTATGGCTACACCTTC
>.|TRBV28|TRBD1|TRBJ1-3
CASSLWTGNSGNTIYF
TGTGCCAGCAGTTTATGGACAGGGAACTCTGGAAACACCATATATTTT
>.|TRBV5-8|.|TRBJ2-3
CASSWGLLRTDTQYF
TGTGCCAGCAGCTGGGGACTGTTACGCACAGATACGCAGTATTTT
>.|TRBV28|TRBD2|TRBJ2-5
CASSTAQTSGSETQYF
TGTGCCAGCAGTACGGCCCAGACTAGCGGGAGCGAGACCCAGTACTTC
>.|TRBV7-2|.|TRBJ2-7
CASSLGRDYEQYF
TGTGCCAGCAGCTTAGGAAGAGACTACGAGCAGTACTTC
>few|TRBV30|.|TRBJ1-5
CAWSVRQPQHF
TGTGCCTGGAGTGTACGGCAGCCCCAGCATTTT
>.|TRBV6-5|.|TRBJ1-2
CASRRQDLLGYTF
TGTGCCAGCAGACGACAGGACCTATTGGGCTACACCTTC
>.|TRBV28|TRBD1|TRBJ2-7
CASSLSPGQGIYEQYF
TGTGCCAGCAGTTTAAGTCCCGGACAGGGGATCTACGAGCAGTACTTC
>few|TRBV18|.|TRBJ2-6
CASSVYLGREFSGANVLTF
TGTGCCAGCTCAGTCTACCTAGGGCGGGAATTCTCTGGGGCCAACGTCCTGACTTTC
>.|TRBV25-1|TRBD1|TRBJ2-7
CASSQTGAHEQYF
TGTGCCAGCAGTCAAACAGGGGCCCACGAGCAGTACTTC
>.|TRBV18|.|TRBJ2-7
CASSHKARSYEQYF
TGTGCCAGCTCACATAAAGCCCGGTCCTACGAGCAGTACTTC
>.|TRBV28|.|TRBJ2-3
CASSPHPPTYPDTQYF
TGTGCCAGCAGTCCCCACCCCCCAACGTACCCAGATACGCAGTATTTT
>.|TRBV28|.|TRBJ1-4
CASDSPSTNEKLFF
TGTGCCAGCGACAGCCCATCAACTAATGAAAAACTGTTTTTT
>.|TRBV28|.|TRBJ2-6
CASSLGGSSGANVLTF
TGTGCCAGCAGTTTGGGGGGCAGTTCTGGGGCCAACGTCCTGACTTTC
>.|TRBV9|.|TRBJ1-5
CASGIGENQPQHF
TGTGCCAGCGGGATCGGGGAAAATCAGCCCCAGCATTTT
>.|TRBV9|.|TRBJ2-5
CASSASVGPQETQYF
TGTGCCAGCAGCGCCTCTGTGGGGCCCCAAGAGACCCAGTACTTC
>.|TRBV11-2|.|TRBJ1-5
CASSPVAGRFPSQHF
TGTGCCAGCAGCCCCGTGGCAGGGAGGTTTCCGTCCCAGCATTTT
>.|TRBV18|.|TRBJ2-7
CASSPGNYEQYF
TGTGCCAGCTCACCAGGGAACTACGAGCAGTACTTC
>.|TRBV14|TRBD2|TRBJ2-3
CASSQVLAGGPSTDTQYF
TGTGCCAGCAGCCAAGTTCTAGCGGGAGGCCCCAGCACAGATACGCAGTATTTT
>.|TRBV9|.|TRBJ2-3
CASSVAGALRGTQYF
TGTGCCAGCAGCGTAGCGGGGGCCCTACGAGGAACGCAGTATTTT
>few|TRBV7-7|.|TRBJ1-1
CASSKGLGNTEAFF
TGTGCTAGCAGCAAGGGGCTGGGGAACACTGAAGCTTTCTTT
>.|TRBV2|.|TRBJ2-5
CASSELAGATQETQYF
TGTGCCAGCAGTGAATTGGCAGGGGCGACACAAGAGACCCAGTACTTC
>.|TRBV4-2|TRBD2|TRBJ2-7
CASSRTSGISYEQYF
TGTGCCAGCAGCCGTACTAGCGGGATATCCTACGAGCAGTACTTC
>.|TRBV5-1|.|TRBJ2-5
CASSLRTTRVGETQYF
TGCGCCAGCAGCTTGCGTACGACTAGAGTCGGTGAGACCCAGTACTTC
>.|TRBV7-9|.|TRBJ1-1
CASSFQENTEAFF
TGTGCCAGCAGCTTCCAGGAAAACACTGAAGCTTTCTTT
>.|TRBV9|TRBD2|TRBJ2-1
CASRPGLAEFYNEQFF
TGTGCCTCTCGGCCGGGACTAGCGGAGTTCTACAATGAGCAGTTCTTC
>.|TRBV6-6|TRBD2|TRBJ2-2
CAEAGAPTGELFF
TGTGCCGAAGCGGGGGCCCCGACCGGGGAGCTGTTTTTT
>.|TRBV6-5|TRBD2|TRBJ2-1
CASSPGTSGTNEQFF
TGTGCCAGCAGCCCCGGGACTAGCGGGACCAATGAGCAGTTCTTC
>few|TRBV30|.|TRBJ2-1
CAWIGFYNEQFF
TGTGCCTGGATTGGTTTCTACAATGAGCAGTTCTTC
>.|TRBV11-2|.|TRBJ1-3
CASSPISSGNTIYF
TGTGCCAGCAGCCCCATTTCTAGCGGAAACACCATATATTTT
>.|TRBV11-2|TRBD2|TRBJ2-4
CASSLFLAGAGGDKNIQYF
TGTGCCAGCAGCTTATTCCTAGCGGGAGCGGGGGGGGACAAAAACATTCAGTACTTC
>.|TRBV18|TRBD2|TRBJ2-2
CASSRGTSGAGELFF
TGTGCCAGCTCACGCGGGACTAGCGGGGCCGGGGAGCTGTTTTTT
>.|TRBV7-3|TRBD2|TRBJ2-7
CASSLLPGRSSYEQYF
TGTGCCAGCAGCTTACTTCCCGGGAGGAGCTCCTACGAGCAGTACTTC